Listed here are 23 T cell receptor beta chains from one sample, sequenced in a study of cytomegalovirus exposure and HLA in healthy donors. The PCR contained 60 Vbeta and 13 Jbeta primers. Here immunoSEQ multiplex PCR was the method, and the copy in TCRdb shows in-frame clones only, minus some. This sample's table reports tens of thousands of clones. Sequenced material: PBMCs. Receptors were obtained from a woman between 35 and 50 years old in good health and CMV-seropositive.

The chain uses TRBV19 and TRBJ2-1; D may be TRBD2 (6 bases). Trimming removed 10 bases at V and 2 bases at J, with 18 bases between. Looked up from germline, CDR1 is LNHDA and CDR2 is SQIVND (reference sequence). This CDR3 is 15 amino acids long. CDR3 nucleotide sequence: TGTGCCACCATCGGTCCGGGAGCCCCCTACAATGAGCAGTTCTTC. Translating gives CATIGPGAPYNEQFF.

This chain uses TRBV5-6 with TRBJ2-2; unclear D gene. V was pared by 4 bases and J by 1 base, with 8 bases between. Germline lookup yields CDR1 SGHDT and CDR2 YYEEEE. The CDR3 covers 14 residues. The DNA of the CDR3 is TGTGCCAGCAGCCCAGGAAGGAACACCGGGGAGCTGTTTTTT. Protein: CASSPGRNTGELFF.

The V gene is TRBV19, the J gene TRBJ1-1, with 8 bases identical to TRBD1. V dropped 5 bases and J dropped 6; count of bases not matched to a gene: 8. CDR3 length equals 14 residues. Germline loops: CDR1 LNHDA, CDR2 SQIVND (reference sequence). This CDR3 reads CASSLWTGRSEAFF. As DNA, the CDR3 is TGTGCCAGTAGTCTGTGGACAGGGAGGTCTGAAGCTTTCTTT.

The rearrangement links TRBV5-1 to TRBJ2-1; a possible D gene is TRBD1 (5 bases). V was clipped by 1 base and J by 7 bases, with 15 bases between them. Germline V gene data show CDR1 as SGHRS and CDR2 as YFSETQ. This CDR3 contains 15 residues. The CDR3 coding sequence is TGCGCCAGCAGCTTGCTGATCCAGGGAAGGAATGAGCAGTTCTTC. It specifies CASSLLIQGRNEQFF.

The chain is built from TRBV6-5 and TRBJ2-1, with 8 bases fitting TRBD2. The CDR3 runs 16 residues. Germline V CDR1 and CDR2: MNHEY, SVGAGI. V lost 0 bases to trimming and J lost 2 bases; unmatched junction nucleotides: 3. The CDR3 reads CASSYSSGEAYNEQFF. For the CDR3, the DNA is TGTGCCAGCAGTTACTCTAGCGGGGAGGCCTACAATGAGCAGTTCTTC.

In DNA, the CDR3 is TGCGCCAGCCAGCTTACAGCGGGAGGGTACGAGCAGTACTTC. This sequence encodes CASQLTAGGYEQYF. The chain has TRBV5-1 and TRBJ2-7; 10 positions match TRBD2. Germline V gene sequence: CDR1 SGHRS, CDR2 YFSETQ. With 7 bases clipped from V and 4 bases from J, the junction kept 8 bases outside the gene matches. CDR3 length: 14 residues.

V and J are TRBV9 and TRBJ2-1; perhaps TRBD2 as D (6 bases). This CDR3 has 14 amino acids. The V end lost 0 bases, the J end lost 8 bases, and 12 bases lay between the germline ends. Germline assignment: CDR1 SGDLS and CDR2 YYNGEE. The CDR3 region is CASSVAGDVDEQFF. In DNA, the CDR3 is TGTGCCAGCAGCGTAGCGGGAGACGTCGATGAGCAGTTCTTC.

The J gene is TRBJ1-2, the V gene TRBV15; 7 bases align to TRBD1. From germline, CDR1 is LNHNV and CDR2 YYDKDF (reference sequence). V shed 0 bases, J shed 4 bases, and the junction held 2 bases outside the gene matches. This CDR3 is 14 amino acids long. The CDR3 reads CATSRDRDSYGYTF. CDR3 DNA sequence: TGTGCCACCAGCAGAGACCGGGACAGCTATGGCTACACCTTC.

This chain connects TRBV5-6 to TRBJ2-7; 7 nucleotides agree with TRBD2. Trimming removed 4 bases from V and 2 bases from J; junction bases left unmatched: 3. Germline V gene data show CDR1 as SGHDT and CDR2 as YYEEEE. The CDR3 loop spans 13 amino acids. This chain's CDR3 is CASSGGGAYEQYF. The DNA of the CDR3 is TGTGCCAGCAGCGGGGGGGGAGCCTACGAGCAGTACTTC.

The chain joins TRBV6-5 to TRBJ2-7; a possible D gene is TRBD2 (5 bases). Germline assignment: CDR1 MNHEY and CDR2 SVGAGI. This CDR3 has 15 residues. The V end was cut by 2 bases, the J end by 4 bases, with 15 bases between. The CDR3: CASSYRDISGYEQYF. Here the CDR3 DNA reads TGTGCCAGCAGTTACCGCGACATAAGCGGATACGAGCAGTACTTC.

The CDR3 is CASSERLRGYEKLFF. CDR3 coding DNA: TGTGCCAGCAGTGAGAGGCTTCGGGGATACGAAAAACTGTTTTTT. This sequence joins TRBV2 and TRBJ1-4; D is uncertain. Germline V lookup: CDR1 SNHLY, CDR2 FYNNEI. There are 15 residues in the CDR3. The V gene lost 3 bases and the J gene lost 8 bases, with 16 bases spanning the gap.

The CDR3 nucleotides are TGTGCCTTCCGAAGGGACAGGGGCCAGAACTATGGCTACACCTTC. As protein: CAFRRDRGQNYGYTF. The chain couples TRBV30 to TRBJ1-2; 10 nucleotides match TRBD1. Looked up from germline, CDR1 is GTSNPN and CDR2 is SVGIG (reference sequence). Trimming took 7 bases from V and 2 from J; bases not matched to a gene: 10. This CDR3 is built from 15 residues.

This chain uses TRBV20-1 with TRBJ1-1; no clear D gene. Trimming removed 3 bases from V and 7 bases from J, with 9 bases in between. Germline lookup yields CDR1 DFQATT and CDR2 SNEGSKA (reference sequence). The CDR3 length is 11 residues. CDR3 loop: CSASQIDEAFF. CDR3 nucleotide sequence: TGCAGTGCTAGTCAGATCGATGAAGCTTTCTTT.

The chain links TRBV9 to TRBJ2-7, with D perhaps matching TRBD1 (5 bases). CDR3 size: 14 residues. Per the germline V gene, CDR1 is SGDLS and CDR2 is YYNGEE. With 0 bases removed from V and 3 bases from J, the gap between germline ends came to 10 bases. CDR3 sequence (DNA): TGTGCCAGCAGCGTAGACCTAGGGGTCTACGAGCAGTACTTC. Translation: CASSVDLGVYEQYF. Full variable domain (rest looked up from reference TRBV9 and TRBJ2-7): DSGVTQTPKHLITATGQRVTLRCSPRSGDLSVYWYQQSLDQGLQFLIQYYNGEERAKGNILERFSAQQFPDLHSELNLSSLELGDSALYFCASSVDLGVYEQYFGPGTRLTVT.

The gene calls are TRBV25-1 and TRBJ2-1; D is possibly TRBD2 (6 bases). The CDR3 length is 14 residues. Deletions cut 1 base from V and 12 bases from J, with 16 bases between. From germline, CDR1 is MGHDK and CDR2 SYGVNS. In DNA, the CDR3 is TGTGCCAGCAGTGAATTCGGGGCGGGACCTGGGCAGTTCTTC. It yields the protein CASSEFGAGPGQFF.

This chain connects TRBV29-1 to TRBJ2-7; D may be TRBD1 (5 bases). Trimming removed 4 bases at V and 3 bases at J, with 13 bases between. The CDR3 is 13 amino acids. Germline V gene data show CDR1 as SQVTM and CDR2 as ANQGSEA. Here the CDR3 DNA reads TGCAGCGTTGTCGGCAGGGTCAGCTACGAGCAGTACTTC. Translation: CSVVGRVSYEQYF.

The chain couples TRBV13 to TRBJ1-4; D is ambiguous. The CDR3 is 15 amino acids. With 6 bases removed from V and 3 bases from J, the gap between germline ends came to 14 bases. CDR1 is PRHDT, CDR2 FYEKMQ, per germline (reference sequence). CDR3 in DNA: TGTGCCAGCAGTAGTTACGGGAGTCCTAATGAAAAACTGTTTTTT. Protein sequence: CASSSYGSPNEKLFF.

The rearrangement links TRBV7-9 to TRBJ2-1; 8 bases are a match to TRBD2. Looked up from germline, CDR1 is SEHNR and CDR2 is FQNEAQ (reference sequence). This CDR3 is 14 amino acids long. V dropped 1 base and J dropped 7; count of bases not matched to a gene: 3. CDR3: CASSLGTSPNEQFF. The CDR3 nucleotides read TGTGCCAGCAGCTTAGGGACTAGCCCTAATGAGCAGTTCTTC.

This chain connects TRBV11-3 to TRBJ2-4, with 9 bases that match TRBD1. The CDR3 has 15 residues. Germline CDR1 and CDR2: SGHNT and YENEEA. With 6 bases clipped from V and 7 bases from J, the junction kept 10 bases outside the gene matches. CDR3 amino acids: CASSLGQGVGNIQYF. The DNA of the CDR3 is TGTGCCAGCAGTCTGGGACAGGGAGTTGGGAACATTCAGTACTTC.

V is TRBV5-1 and J is TRBJ1-2, with a weak D call TRBD1 (5 bases). Trimming took 0 bases from V and 0 from J, leaving 12 bases between them. This CDR3 contains 16 residues. The germline V gene encodes CDR1 SGHRS and CDR2 YFSETQ. The CDR3 sequence is CASSLEEGLPNYGYTF. DNA for the CDR3: TGCGCCAGCAGCTTGGAGGAGGGACTCCCTAACTATGGCTACACCTTC.

This clone ranks as medium-sized in terms of frequency. V gene TRBV27 combines with J gene TRBJ2-1, with 9 bases lining up with TRBD1. The CDR3 contains 15 residues. The trim removed 5 bases at V and 7 bases at J, leaving 9 bases unmatched. Germline V gene lookup returns CDR1 MNHEY and CDR2 SMNVEV (reference sequence). CDR3 sequence reads: CASSTNRGRGNEQFF. CDR3 nucleotide sequence: TGTGCCAGCAGTACCAACAGGGGGCGCGGGAATGAGCAGTTCTTC.

Frequency places this clone as medium-sized. V and J are TRBV5-1 and TRBJ2-4; TRBD1 is a possible D gene (6 bases). CDR3 length: 14 amino acids. CDR1 and CDR2 (germline): SGHRS, YFSETQ. The V and J ends lost 4 bases and 12 bases respectively, with 20 bases between them. The CDR3 reads CASSMDSSRDPQYF. CDR3 nucleotides: TGCGCCAGCAGCATGGACAGCAGCCGGGATCCTCAGTACTTC.

The chain carries TRBV30 and TRBJ2-3; 12 bases are a match to TRBD2. After removal of 4 bases from V and 2 bases from J, the junction contained 1 base not matched to a gene. The V gene's germline CDR1 is GTSNPN and CDR2 SVGIG (reference sequence). The CDR3 totals 14 residues. The CDR3 nucleotides read TGTGCCTGGACTAGCGGGAGGGTCACAGATACGCAGTATTTT. Protein product: CAWTSGRVTDTQYF.